This is a list of T cell receptor beta chains from one sample in a study of T cells expressing NK-cell markers. TCRdb reprocessed the 5' RACE reads, with one entry per CDR3 protein and no DNA. This sample's table reports a few hundred thousand distinct CDR3 sequences. Sequences were obtained from blood T cells: a sorted CD56 or NKG2C T cell subset, CD4+ or CD8+ T cells, or bulk PBMC T cells (not recorded which). Receptors originate from a man in his late teens or twenties in good health. CDR3s include the opening cysteine and the closing phenylalanine or tryptophan. The order of the fields is V gene, J gene, CDR3 protein.

>TRBV5-1|TRBJ1-4
CASSWTGTGFEKLFF
>TRBV3-1|TRBJ1-2
CARHRGYGYTF
>TRBV15|TRBJ2-4
CATSRGGSGIQYF
>TRBV12-3/TRBV12-4|TRBJ2-1
CASSFGDYPGDEQFF
>TRBV12-3/TRBV12-4|TRBJ1-3
CASSLSADRGVTIYF
>TRBV12-3/TRBV12-4|TRBJ2-3
CASNRLVMAGGSSSDTQYF
>TRBV29-1|TRBJ2-5
CSVLGLAKETQYF
>TRBV24-1|TRBJ1-2
CATSEDGGYTF
>TRBV4-2|TRBJ2-1
CASSLTPGVAYNEQFF
>TRBV4-1|TRBJ2-5
CASSNADQETQYF
>TRBV7-8|TRBJ2-7
CASSFGAGGSYEQYF
>TRBV7-9|TRBJ2-1
CASSLGGHNEQFF
>TRBV7-2|TRBJ1-4
CASSLAGGFNEKLFF
>TRBV19|TRBJ2-7
CASSITVKTYEQYF
>TRBV5-5|TRBJ2-7
CASSMGLAGAISYEQYF
>TRBV7-2|TRBJ2-3
CASSSSPVGMATDTQYF
>TRBV4-1|TRBJ1-1
CASSQVPTGATEAFF
>TRBV12-3/TRBV12-4|TRBJ2-1
CASSSSRLEGKFF
>TRBV21-1|TRBJ1-3
CASGRQYLGTIYF
>TRBV7-6|TRBJ2-2
CASSLETGTGGTGELFF
>TRBV20-1|TRBJ2-7
CSARDRLGYEQYF
>TRBV11-3|TRBJ2-5
CASSAGTSETQYF
>TRBV6-5|TRBJ1-5
CASSLGTDQLQPQHF
>TRBV12-3/TRBV12-4|TRBJ2-5
CASSPARTPQETQYF
>TRBV29-1|TRBJ1-1
CSVESLGAKNTEAFF
>TRBV29-1|TRBJ2-2
CSVEGQSTGELFF
>TRBV24-1|TRBJ2-7
CATSDPDGTYEQYF
>TRBV25-1|TRBJ2-2
CASGGPPRGELFF
>TRBV12-3/TRBV12-4|TRBJ2-1
CASSLRYGEQFF
>TRBV20-1|TRBJ1-5
CSAHRDSNQPQHF
>TRBV20-1|TRBJ2-1
CSAVSGRTSNEQFF
>TRBV5-1|TRBJ2-3
CASSVTGQKSTDTQYF
>TRBV7-8|TRBJ2-2
CASSLVSDRVTGELFF
>TRBV7-2|TRBJ2-3
CASSLAGTSGPTDTQYF
>TRBV20-1|TRBJ1-1
CSARLTARIEAFF
>TRBV12-3/TRBV12-4|TRBJ1-1
CASSFVRGRETEAFF
>TRBV20-1|TRBJ1-4
CSANRPGEKLFF
>TRBV12-3/TRBV12-4|TRBJ1-5
CASSETGVDQPQHF